This passage covers 28 T cell receptor beta chains from one sample sequenced in a study of post-analysis software for immune sequencing data. Study-wide results and limits: Controls had lower frequencies than patients of about five TRBV segments, which included TRBV5-6, TRBV5-1 and TRBV20-1.

Every TCR beta cDNA library bore unique molecular identifiers. TCRdb reanalysed the PCR reads using MiXCR and keeps one entry per CDR3 protein. The data hold roughly 430,000 distinct CDR3 sequences, with 39% observed a single time. These receptors' antigens are unknown. What was sequenced was blood. Receptors were obtained from a girl aged 2-9 years with multiple sclerosis.

V and J are TRBV20-1 and TRBJ1-4; D not certain. The V and J ends lost 0 bases and 9 bases respectively, with 14 bases between them. This CDR3 contains 14 residues. CDR1 and CDR2 (germline): DFQATT, SNEGSKA (reference sequence). The DNA for the CDR3 is TGCAGTGCTAGAGACAGGACCGGGAGTCAAAAACTGTTTTTT. This encodes CSARDRTGSQKLFF.

The V call is TRBV9, the J call TRBJ1-1, with a possible D match to TRBD1 (6 bases). Germline CDR1 and CDR2: SGDLS and YYNGEE. CDR3 length: 13 amino acids. The germline V and J ends were trimmed by 3 bases and 0 bases, with 6 bases remaining between them. In DNA form, the CDR3 reads TGTGCCAGCAGCGCAGGGGTGAACACTGAAGCTTTCTTT. Its translation is CASSAGVNTEAFF.

The genes are TRBV28 and TRBJ2-7; 12 nucleotides match TRBD1. Germline V lookup: CDR1 MDHEN, CDR2 SYDVKM. There are 15 residues in the CDR3. Trimming removed 3 bases from V and 6 bases from J; junction bases left unmatched: 6. The CDR3 spells CASSLRGTGGFEQYF. The CDR3 bases are TGTGCCAGCAGTTTGCGGGGGACAGGGGGCTTCGAGCAGTACTTC.

This clonotype has only a few counts. The chain recombines TRBV4-3 with TRBJ2-7; 14 nucleotides align to TRBD2. CDR3 length: 16 residues. Germline lookup yields CDR1 LGHNA and CDR2 YSLEER. V was clipped by 3 bases and J by 0 bases; unmatched bases: 1. The CDR3 DNA follows: TGCGCCAGCAGCCAGGGGACTAGCGGGAGCTCCTACGAGCAGTACTTC. The encoded protein is CASSQGTSGSSYEQYF.

V usage is TRBV29-1 and J usage is TRBJ1-1; the match to TRBD1 covers 7 bases. The germline CDR1 and CDR2 sequences are SQVTM and ANQGSEA. The trim removed 6 bases at V and 7 bases at J, leaving 14 bases unmatched. The CDR3 length is 14 residues. The DNA for the CDR3 is TGCAGCGTCCCTATGAGGGGGCTGATGGATGAAGCTTTCTTT. Translation gives CSVPMRGLMDEAFF. The full variable domain, completed using reference TRBV29-1 and TRBJ1-1, is SAVISQKPSRDICQRGTSLTIQCQVDSQVTMMFWYRQQPGQSLTLIATANQGSEATYESGFVIDKFPISRPNLTFSTLTVSNMSPEDSSIYLCSVPMRGLMDEAFFGQGTRLTVV.

The chain combines TRBV6-4 with TRBJ2-3, with D possibly matching TRBD2 (5 bases). Between the trimmed V and J ends, which lost 3 bases and 5 bases, there was a span of 9 bases. The CDR3 has 13 amino acids. Germline V lookup: CDR1 MRHNA, CDR2 SNTAGT. The CDR3 nucleotides read TGTGCCAGCAGTGAACAAGGAGGAGATACGCAGTATTTT. Translated: CASSEQGGDTQYF.

The chain couples TRBV7-9 to TRBJ1-1; D remains unclear. The germline CDR1 and CDR2 sequences are SEHNR and FQNEAQ (reference sequence). This CDR3 is 13 amino acids long. Trimming removed 0 bases from V and 10 bases from J, with 12 bases in between. CDR3: CASSLAGREVAFF. As DNA, the CDR3 is TGTGCCAGCAGCTTAGCGGGAAGGGAGGTAGCTTTCTTT.

The table lists this clonotype with a count of one. The genes are TRBV3-1 and TRBJ1-2; 8 nucleotides agree with TRBD1. Germline-derived CDR1 and CDR2 are LGHDT and YNNKEL (reference sequence). The length of the CDR3 is 16 residues. With V trimmed by 3 bases and J by 6 bases, 12 bases remained unmatched. The CDR3 sequence: CASSHTDRARSHGYTF. CDR3 bases: TGTGCCAGCAGCCATACGGACAGGGCCCGCTCCCATGGCTACACCTTC.

V and J are TRBV20-1 and TRBJ2-5; D is unresolved. This CDR3 has 15 amino acids. Germline assignment: CDR1 DFQATT and CDR2 SNEGSKA (reference sequence). V lost 0 bases, J lost 2 bases, and 13 bases lay in between. The CDR3 here is CSARDLRLAQETQYF. CDR3 coding DNA: TGCAGTGCTAGAGACCTAAGACTTGCTCAAGAGACCCAGTACTTC.

The V call is TRBV5-1, the J call TRBJ2-1, with TRBD2 as a possible D gene (6 bases). V lost 2 bases to trimming and J lost 8 bases, with 8 bases between them. This CDR3 has 12 amino acids. Germline lookup yields CDR1 SGHRS and CDR2 YFSETQ. CDR3 in amino acids: CASSFWGDEQFF. CDR3 nucleotide sequence: TGCGCCAGCAGCTTTTGGGGGGATGAGCAGTTCTTC. Filled out from reference TRBV5-1 and TRBJ2-1, the complete variable domain reads KAGVTQTPRYLIKTRGQQVTLSCSPISGHRSVSWYQQTPGQGLQFLFEYFSETQRNKGNFPGRFSGRQFSNSRSEMNVSTLELGDSALYLCASSFWGDEQFFGPGTRLTVL.

This clonotype came up a few times. The germline gene is not matched at one end of the junction; a read error may be the cause. The chain carries TRBV7-9 and TRBJ2-1, with 11 bases that match TRBD2. The V gene's germline CDR1 is SEHNR and CDR2 FQNEAQ (reference sequence). The CDR3 loop spans 16 amino acids. In DNA, the CDR3 is TGTTCCAGCAGTTCCGGGACTAGCGGATTCTACAATGAGCAGTTCTTC. Its protein is CSSSSGTSGFYNEQFF. Full variable domain (outside the CDR3, taken from reference TRBV7-9 and TRBJ2-1): DTGVSQNPRHKITKRGQNVTFRCDPISEHNRLYWYRQTLGQGPEFLTYFQNEAQLEKSRLLSDRFSAERPKGSFSTLEIQRTEQGDSAMYLCSSSSGTSGFYNEQFFGPGTRLTVL.

This clonotype turned up a few times. This chain joins TRBV5-5 and TRBJ2-7; TRBD2 matches at 9 bases. Germline V gene data show CDR1 as SGHKS and CDR2 as YYEKEE (reference sequence). The CDR3 totals 15 residues. V was clipped by 4 bases and J by 2 bases; unmatched bases: 7. The CDR3 nucleotides read TGTGCCAGCAGCCCAAGGACTAGCGACCCCTACGAGCAGTACTTC. Translation gives CASSPRTSDPYEQYF. The complete variable domain, with remaining parts taken from reference TRBV5-5 and TRBJ2-7, reads DAGVTQSPTHLIKTRGQQVTLRCSPISGHKSVSWYQQVLGQGPQFIFQYYEKEERGRGNFPDRFSARQFPNYSSELNVNALLLGDSALYLCASSPRTSDPYEQYFGPGTRLTVT.

This rearrangement joins TRBV20-1 to TRBJ2-1; D uncertain. The germline CDR1 and CDR2 sequences are DFQATT and SNEGSKA (reference sequence). The CDR3 contains 17 residues. V lost 3 bases and J lost 0, with 18 bases in between. The CDR3: CSASAQVGTISYNEQFF. CDR3 sequence (DNA): TGCAGTGCTAGTGCCCAGGTGGGCACCATCTCCTACAATGAGCAGTTCTTC.

This clonotype has only a few counts. The V call is TRBV13, the J call TRBJ2-1; TRBD2 matches at 11 bases. The CDR3 has 15 residues. The trim removed 1 base at V and 11 bases at J, leaving 7 bases unmatched. The germline CDR1 and CDR2 sequences are PRHDT and FYEKMQ (reference sequence). The CDR3 sequence is CASSLEFLAGGQQFF. Here the CDR3 DNA reads TGTGCCAGCAGCTTAGAGTTTCTAGCGGGGGGTCAGCAGTTCTTC. Full variable domain (missing parts from reference TRBV13 and TRBJ2-1): AAGVIQSPRHLIKEKRETATLKCYPIPRHDTVYWYQQGPGQDPQFLISFYEKMQSDKGSIPDRFSAQQFSDYHSELNMSSLELGDSALYFCASSLEFLAGGQQFFGPGTRLTVL.

This clonotype has only a few counts. The chain combines TRBV12-3 or TRBV12-4 with TRBJ2-5; 10 nucleotides line up with TRBD1. V gave up 7 bases and J gave up 7 bases; unmatched junction bases: 12. The CDR3 loop spans 15 amino acids. DNA of the CDR3: TGTGCCAGCAATCCGGGACAGGGGCGCCTGGTGACCCAGTACTTC. As protein: CASNPGQGRLVTQYF.

The chain is built from TRBV15 and TRBJ2-3, with TRBD2 as a possible D gene (6 bases). V gave up 1 base and J gave up 4 bases, with 12 bases separating them. This CDR3 contains 15 residues. CDR1 LNHNV and CDR2 YYDKDF come from the germline V gene (reference sequence). The CDR3 region is CATSRAGEGSDTQYF. CDR3 DNA sequence: TGTGCCACCAGCAGAGCGGGAGAGGGCTCAGATACGCAGTATTTT.

The DNA for the CDR3 is TGCAGCGTTGAAACAGGCCTAGGCACAGATACGCAGTATTTT. This sequence encodes CSVETGLGTDTQYF. The chain uses TRBV29-1 and TRBJ2-3, with D perhaps matching TRBD1 (5 bases). CDR1 SQVTM and CDR2 ANQGSEA come from the germline V gene. The length of the CDR3 is 14 residues. Trimming pared 2 bases from V and 1 base from J, leaving 10 bases between.

The chain couples TRBV21-1 to TRBJ1-2; the tabulated D call, TRBD1, remains unverified against the DNA. TRBV21-1 counts as a pseudogene. This CDR3 has 14 residues. The DNA for the CDR3 is TGTGCCAGCAGCAAAGGGGCAGGGAACTATGGCTACACCTTC. Its translation: CASSKGAGNYGYTF.

This clonotype was detected only a few times. V usage is TRBV5-1 and J usage is TRBJ1-4; D gene uncertain. The V gene's germline CDR1 is SGHRS and CDR2 YFSETQ. V was pared by 1 base and J by 4 bases, with 5 bases between. CDR3 length: 13 residues. CDR3 in DNA: TGCGCCAGCAGCTTGAACGGTAATGAAAAACTGTTTTTT. Residues: CASSLNGNEKLFF.

This sequence joins TRBV4-2 and TRBJ2-7, with D unresolved. V lost 0 bases and J 0 bases, leaving 12 bases between the germline ends. This CDR3 is 16 amino acids long. From germline, CDR1 is LGHNA and CDR2 YNFKEQ. The CDR3 loop reads CASSQDFGPSSYEQYF. The CDR3 coding sequence is TGTGCCAGCAGCCAAGATTTCGGACCCAGCTCCTACGAGCAGTACTTC.

The chain recombines TRBV12-3 or TRBV12-4 with TRBJ1-2; D is perhaps TRBD1 (6 bases). The CDR3 extends over 15 amino acids. V lost 6 bases, J lost 1 base, and 15 bases lay in between. CDR3: CASSPRGDLNYGYTF. In DNA, the CDR3 is TGTGCCAGCAGCCCAAGGGGGGATCTTAACTATGGCTACACCTTC.

This clonotype was observed a few times. The V and J genes are TRBV5-1 and TRBJ1-2; 7 bases are a match to TRBD1. CDR3 length: 18 residues. The germline CDR1 and CDR2 sequences are SGHRS and YFSETQ. Unmatched junction bases numbered 15, after V lost 4 bases and J lost 0 bases. The CDR3 sequence is CASSTGQNLYTANYGYTF. In nucleotides, the CDR3 is TGCGCCAGCAGCACGGGACAGAATCTCTATACCGCTAACTATGGCTACACCTTC.

CDR3 in amino acids: CASRRGNTGELFF. CDR3 bases: TGTGCCAGCAGACGTGGGAACACCGGGGAGCTGTTTTTT. J is TRBJ2-2 and V is TRBV12-3 or TRBV12-4; D not certain. The V gene lost 6 bases and the J gene lost 1 base, with 6 bases spanning the gap. The CDR3 totals 13 residues.

CDR3: CASSPGRSSYGYTF. Written as DNA, the CDR3 is TGTGCCAGCAGCCCCGGCAGGTCAAGCTATGGCTACACCTTC. The chain links TRBV5-6 to TRBJ1-2; no firm D call. The CDR3 totals 14 residues. Trimming stripped 4 bases from V and 4 bases from J, with 14 bases between. Per germline, CDR1 SGHDT and CDR2 YYEEEE. The whole variable domain, remainder taken from reference TRBV5-6 and TRBJ1-2, is DAGVTQSPTHLIKTRGQQVTLRCSPKSGHDTVSWYQQALGQGPQFIFQYYEEEERQRGNFPDRFSGHQFPNYSSELNVNALLLGDSALYLCASSPGRSSYGYTFGSGTRLTVV.

This clonotype was counted only a few times. V usage is TRBV12-3 or TRBV12-4 and J usage is TRBJ2-7; D is uncertain. CDR3 length: 15 residues. Trimming shortened V by 7 bases and J by 0 bases, and 16 bases separated the two germline ends. The CDR3 nucleotides read TGTGCCAGCATCAAAAAGTTCAGCAGCTCCTACGAGCAGTACTTC. The encoded protein is CASIKKFSSSYEQYF.

This clonotype was seen more than once but under ten times. This chain links TRBV4-3 with TRBJ2-7; TRBD2 matches at 8 bases. The CDR3 loop spans 15 amino acids. The trim removed 1 base at V and 3 bases at J, leaving 5 bases unmatched. CDR1 is LGHNA, CDR2 YSLEER, per germline. CDR3 amino acids: CASSQGLAGNYEQYF. CDR3 in DNA: TGCGCCAGCAGCCAAGGCCTAGCGGGCAACTACGAGCAGTACTTC.

Comment on this clonotype: The conserved phenylalanine or tryptophan is not found at the CDR3 terminus, so this likely reflects a read error. The chain combines TRBV6-5 with TRBJ2-1; D is unclear. This CDR3 is built from 16 residues. Trimming shortened V by 0 bases and J by 0 bases, and 9 bases separated the two germline ends. Germline lookup yields CDR1 MNHEY and CDR2 SVGAGI. The DNA for the CDR3 is TGTGCCAGCAGTTACTCGCCAGCGAGCTCCTACAATGAGCAGTTCGTC. This translates into CASSYSPASSYNEQFV.

The chain carries TRBV20-1 and TRBJ1-6; 12 nucleotides agree with TRBD1. J lost 10 bases, V lost 6 bases, and 7 bases had no gene match. The V gene's germline CDR1 is DFQATT and CDR2 SNEGSKA (reference sequence). This CDR3 has 14 residues. The CDR3 reads CSAPRDRGPSPLHF. The CDR3 nucleotides are TGCAGTGCCCCTCGGGACAGGGGGCCATCACCCCTCCACTTT.